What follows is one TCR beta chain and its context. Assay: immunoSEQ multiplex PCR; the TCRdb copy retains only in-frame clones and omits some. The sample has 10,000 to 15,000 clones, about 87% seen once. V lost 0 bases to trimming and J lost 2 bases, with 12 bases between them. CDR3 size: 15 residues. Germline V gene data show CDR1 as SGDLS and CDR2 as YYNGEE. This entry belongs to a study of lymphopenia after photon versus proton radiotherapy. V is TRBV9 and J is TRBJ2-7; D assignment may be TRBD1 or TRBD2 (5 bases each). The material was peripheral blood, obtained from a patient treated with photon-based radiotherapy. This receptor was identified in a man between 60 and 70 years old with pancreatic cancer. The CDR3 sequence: CASSVAGTAAYEQYF. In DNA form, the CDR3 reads TGTGCCAGCAGCGTAGCCGGGACGGCGGCCTACGAGCAGTACTTC.